These T cell receptor beta chains were read from a single sample in a study of blood T cells in healthy people across ages. TCRdb independently ran MiXCR on the 5' RACE reads; one entry per CDR3 protein. The data contain hundreds of thousands of distinct CDR3 sequences, around 32% of them singletons. The material sequenced was blood. The receptors shown here come from a woman at least 80 years old in good health. CDR3s leave out the opening cysteine and the closing phenylalanine or tryptophan.

j_call,v_call,cdr3_aa
TRBJ2-3,TRBV6-2/TRBV6-3,ASSYSTNRDTQY
TRBJ2-2,TRBV5-1,ASSPRTASNTGELF
TRBJ1-6,TRBV27,ASSSTDAPGLH
TRBJ1-1,TRBV7-8,ASSLDVGRAF
TRBJ1-2,TRBV4-3,ASSQVESYGYT
TRBJ2-7,TRBV20-1,SALDPRGGSGEQY
TRBJ1-5,TRBV2,ASNLGDSLSNQPQH
TRBJ1-2,TRBV7-2,ASSAPGGTGYT
TRBJ2-1,TRBV7-9,ASSLSEAGSNEQF
TRBJ2-5,TRBV14,ASSRLTGIRETQY
TRBJ1-6,TRBV30,AWSPDPSNSPLH
TRBJ2-3,TRBV5-1,ASRGLASSTDTQY
TRBJ2-1,TRBV3-1,ASSQVPSSWNEQF
TRBJ2-4,TRBV12-1,ASSFVAGPRIAKNIQY
TRBJ1-1,TRBV4-1,ASSRSGQGAKNTEAF
TRBJ2-5,TRBV5-6,ASSLVSIETQY
TRBJ2-5,TRBV5-1,ASSFTSGGMETQY
TRBJ1-5,TRBV15,ATSRDPGTANNQPQH
TRBJ2-1,TRBV2,ASRTSGGRLGNEQF
TRBJ1-3,TRBV6-6,ASSPTGSLGNTIY
TRBJ1-1,TRBV5-1,ASSLVYRGRNEAF
TRBJ1-6,TRBV5-1,ASSLGAASYNSPPH
TRBJ2-5,TRBV20-1,SARDQSSDPGETQY
TRBJ1-5,TRBV20-1,SAADRGGNQPQH
TRBJ2-1,TRBV4-2,ASSQEAGSSYNEQF
TRBJ1-5,TRBV5-1,ASSRGEGNQPQH
TRBJ2-1,TRBV10-2,ASSWRDGREQF
TRBJ2-7,TRBV5-1,TSSLGTSGGIMAYEQY
TRBJ2-5,TRBV7-3,ASSLNLQETQY
TRBJ2-1,TRBV5-6,ASSWGLAGGLWNEQF
TRBJ2-6,TRBV2,ASSESGANVLT
TRBJ2-7,TRBV7-8,ASSLEGGGHEQY
TRBJ2-5,TRBV20-1,SALMTSGRQETQY
TRBJ2-3,TRBV4-3,ASSQEESTGGTDTQY
TRBJ1-1,TRBV5-1,ASSSDLGGPLNTEAF
TRBJ2-3,TRBV12-3/TRBV12-4,ASGPADTQY
TRBJ2-3,TRBV5-1,ASSIPDGITDTQY
TRBJ1-1,TRBV7-3,ASSSTTLHTEAF
TRBJ2-3,TRBV20-1,SARGQGRPTDTQY
TRBJ1-4,TRBV4-2,ASSQPSGGNEKLF
TRBJ2-7,TRBV3-1,ASSQGYRGSYEQY
TRBJ2-1,TRBV14,ASSQEHSYNEQF
TRBJ1-2,TRBV3-1,ASSLVFGYT